This note documents a single T cell receptor (beta chain) sequence. What it binds is not known. This record belongs to a study of T cells in Graves' hyperthyroidism and ophthalmopathy. Points from the study as a whole: Using 13 V-J features, a model discriminated ophthalmopathy from stable hyperthyroidism. Blood also held most thyroid clonotypes expanded beyond 0.001.

CDR3 size: 13 residues. The germline V gene encodes CDR1 GTSNPN and CDR2 SVGIG (reference sequence). V lost 5 bases, J lost 8 bases, and 9 bases stayed unmatched. From RNA transcripts, TCR beta CDR3 regions were amplified. The TCR CDR3 was amplified in a first-round RT-PCR using the HTBI primer set. TCRdb recomputed calls from the multiplex PCR reads with MiXCR, one row per CDR3 protein. The sample lists hundreds of thousands of distinct CDR3 sequences, roughly 25% occurring once. A patient was excluded if there was uncontrolled infection, other autoimmune disease, pregnancy or lactation. This chain uses TRBV30 with TRBJ1-2; 9 positions match TRBD1. Sequencing was done on a sample of blood. The source of this sequence is a woman aged 30 to 39 with Graves' ophthalmopathy. The CDR3 DNA sequence: TGTGCCTGGGGTTATAACAGGGGGCAGGGCTACACCTTC. Its protein is CAWGYNRGQGYTF. The whole variable domain, remainder taken from reference TRBV30 and TRBJ1-2, is SQTIHQWPATLVQPVGSPLSLECTVEGTSNPNLYWYRQAAGRGLQLLFYSVGIGQISSEVPQNLSASRPQDRQFILSSKKLLLSDSGFYLCAWGYNRGQGYTFGSGTRLTVV.